Below are 27 T cell receptor beta chains sequenced from a single sample in a study of OX40 agonist ivuxolimab in advanced cancers. Data came from immunoSEQ multiplex PCR; TCRdb stores just in-frame clones and leaves some out. The table includes over 15,000 clones, less than 75% detected once. The sequenced sample was CD4+ or CD8+ T cells sorted from blood, obtained in a trial of the OX40 agonist ivuxolimab. The receptors here all came from an adult with an advanced solid tumor such as melanoma, head and neck, liver or kidney cancer.

The chain uses TRBV5-1 and TRBJ2-2; TRBD2 agrees at 8 bases. CDR3 length equals 16 residues. Per germline, CDR1 SGHRS and CDR2 YFSETQ. Losses at the gene ends were 3 bases for V and 3 bases for J; bases not matched to a gene: 7. CDR3 in amino acids: CASSSSGGVDTGELFF. Here the CDR3 DNA reads TGCGCCAGCAGCTCGAGCGGGGGCGTCGACACCGGGGAGCTGTTTTTT.

The DNA for the CDR3 is TGTGCCAGCAGTCCCACGTGGGGGTCTGAAGCTTTCTTT. This translates into CASSPTWGSEAFF. The chain is built from TRBV27 and TRBJ1-1; possibly TRBD1 for D (5 bases). The germline CDR1 and CDR2 sequences are MNHEY and SMNVEV (reference sequence). The germline V and J ends were trimmed by 5 bases and 6 bases, with 13 bases remaining between them. This CDR3 region has 13 residues.

This clone has just a few counts. This chain connects TRBV9 to TRBJ1-2, with 7 bases aligning to TRBD1. Unmatched junction bases numbered 7, after V lost 4 bases and J lost 4 bases. This CDR3 comprises 14 residues. Germline V gene sequence: CDR1 SGDLS, CDR2 YYNGEE. This chain's CDR3 is CASSPRDRFYGYTF. DNA for the CDR3: TGTGCCAGCAGCCCCCGGGACAGATTCTATGGCTACACCTTC.

The chain uses TRBV6-5 and TRBJ2-3, with 7 bases identical to TRBD2. With V trimmed by 6 bases and J by 1 base, 4 bases remained unmatched. This CDR3 spans 14 amino acids. Germline CDR1 is MNHEY and CDR2 is SVGAGI. The CDR3 reads CASSLTSGTDTQYF. In DNA, the CDR3 is TGTGCCAGCAGCCTCACTAGCGGCACAGATACGCAGTATTTT.

The chain couples TRBV10-2 to TRBJ1-1; 7 bases match TRBD1. The germline V gene has CDR1 WSHSY and CDR2 SAAADI. Unmatched junction bases numbered 9, after V lost 9 bases and J lost 5 bases. This CDR3 spans 13 amino acids. The CDR3 nucleotides are TGCGCCAGGCCAGGGGGATTTAAAACTGAAGCTTTCTTT. This translates into CARPGGFKTEAFF.

CDR3 sequence (DNA): TGTGCCAGCAGTTTGGAGGGGGCTGGCTACAATGAGCAGTTCTTC. The encoded protein is CASSLEGAGYNEQFF. The chain combines TRBV28 with TRBJ2-1, with a tentative D call TRBD1 (7 bases). V gave up 3 bases and J gave up 3 bases, with 12 bases separating them. The germline gives CDR1 MDHEN, CDR2 SYDVKM. The CDR3 contains 15 residues.

V gene TRBV6-5 combines with J gene TRBJ1-4, with D hard to call. CDR3 size: 15 residues. The V end was cut by 0 bases, the J end by 5 bases, with 10 bases between. Looked up from germline, CDR1 is MNHEY and CDR2 is SVGAGI. Here the CDR3 DNA reads TGTGCCAGCAGTTACTCGAGCGGGCAGAATGAAAAACTGTTTTTT. It codes for CASSYSSGQNEKLFF.

The chain joins TRBV27 to TRBJ2-1; perhaps TRBD2 as D (5 bases). The V end lost 6 bases, the J end lost 9 bases, and 12 bases lay between the germline ends. Germline lookup yields CDR1 MNHEY and CDR2 SMNVEV (reference sequence). The CDR3 is made up of 12 amino acids. For the CDR3, the DNA is TGTGCCAGCAGCACGGGGATTGCTGAGCAGTTCTTC. Protein product: CASSTGIAEQFF.

The gene calls are TRBV27 and TRBJ2-7; no clear D gene. The CDR3 length is 11 residues. Germline values: CDR1 MNHEY, CDR2 SMNVEV (reference sequence). Trimming shortened V by 3 bases and J by 4 bases, and 4 bases separated the two germline ends. The CDR3 sequence is CASSFGYEQYF. CDR3 DNA sequence: TGTGCCAGCAGTTTCGGGTACGAGCAGTACTTC.

This chain connects TRBV9 to TRBJ1-1, with 8 bases lining up with TRBD1. V lost 2 bases to trimming and J lost 4 bases; unmatched junction nucleotides: 1. CDR3 size: 13 residues. Germline-derived CDR1 and CDR2 are SGDLS and YYNGEE. The CDR3 reads CASSVGQGTEAFF. The CDR3 region has the DNA TGTGCCAGCAGCGTCGGACAGGGCACTGAAGCTTTCTTT.

The chain employs TRBV29-1 and TRBJ2-5, with no clear D. This CDR3 spans 9 amino acids. V gave up 6 bases and J gave up 1 base, with 0 bases separating them. CDR1 is SQVTM and CDR2 is ANQGSEA in the germline V gene. CDR3 DNA sequence: TGCAGCGTCCAAGAGACCCAGTACTTC. Translation: CSVQETQYF.

The chain carries TRBV6-5 and TRBJ1-6, with unresolved D. Germline values: CDR1 MNHEY, CDR2 SVGAGI. Trimming shortened V by 2 bases and J by 6 bases, and 14 bases separated the two germline ends. The CDR3 covers 16 residues. CDR3 nucleotide sequence: TGTGCCAGCAGTTACCGGGAAAACCTGTTTAATTCACCCCTCCACTTT. This codes for CASSYRENLFNSPLHF.

V usage is TRBV19 and J usage is TRBJ1-1, with a weak D call TRBD1 (5 bases). The CDR3 consists of 15 residues. In germline, CDR1 is LNHDA, CDR2 SQIVND (reference sequence). The V and J ends lost 4 bases and 4 bases respectively, with 16 bases between them. The CDR3 sequence: CASSKVPAGGTEAFF. The CDR3 coding sequence is TGTGCCAGTAGTAAGGTGCCCGCGGGGGGCACTGAAGCTTTCTTT.

The V call is TRBV6-5, the J call TRBJ1-4, with a tentative D call TRBD1 (5 bases). Trimming pared 8 bases from V and 2 bases from J, leaving 15 bases between. In germline, CDR1 is MNHEY, CDR2 SVGAGI. This CDR3 has 15 amino acids. CDR3 DNA sequence: TGTGCCAGCTCCACCTTCGGGGGGACTAATGAAAAACTGTTTTTT. It encodes CASSTFGGTNEKLFF.

V usage is TRBV5-5 and J usage is TRBJ2-1; the D is unclear. The CDR3 covers 11 residues. Trimming removed 0 bases at V and 10 bases at J, with 5 bases between. The germline gives CDR1 SGHKS, CDR2 YYEKEE (reference sequence). CDR3 DNA sequence: TGTGCCAGCAGCTTGGTGAGGGAGCAGTTCTTC. Its translation: CASSLVREQFF.

V gene TRBV19 combines with J gene TRBJ1-5; 9 bases line up with TRBD1. V was clipped by 5 bases and J by 3 bases; unmatched bases: 2. The CDR3 has 14 amino acids. Germline V lookup: CDR1 LNHDA, CDR2 SQIVND (reference sequence). DNA of the CDR3: TGTGCCAGTAGTGGGACAGGGTACAATCAGCCCCAGCATTTT. Encoded protein: CASSGTGYNQPQHF.

V gene TRBV5-6 combines with J gene TRBJ2-7; D gene uncertain. Trimming pared 4 bases from V and 1 base from J, leaving 12 bases between. Germline V gene sequence: CDR1 SGHDT, CDR2 YYEEEE. The CDR3 has 14 residues. The CDR3 coding sequence is TGTGCCAGCAGCCACCTGGACGGATCCTACGAGCAGTACTTC. Translating gives CASSHLDGSYEQYF.

This clone was counted a few times. The chain combines TRBV9 with TRBJ2-7, with TRBD1 matching 10 bases. The CDR3 is 14 residues long. Germline assignment: CDR1 SGDLS and CDR2 YYNGEE. With V trimmed by 5 bases and J by 7 bases, 9 bases remained unmatched. The DNA of the CDR3 is TGTGCCAGCAGTCGCGGGACAGGGGCGGGGGAGCAGTACTTC. Translation gives CASSRGTGAGEQYF.

This chain joins TRBV5-1 and TRBJ2-1; D is unresolved. V gave up 0 bases and J gave up 2 bases, with 12 bases separating them. From germline, CDR1 is SGHRS and CDR2 YFSETQ. The CDR3 loop spans 16 amino acids. This CDR3 reads CASSLELVGTYNEQFF. The CDR3 coding sequence is TGCGCCAGCAGCTTGGAGCTAGTGGGCACCTACAATGAGCAGTTCTTC. The whole variable domain, filled in from reference TRBV5-1 and TRBJ2-1, reads KAGVTQTPRYLIKTRGQQVTLSCSPISGHRSVSWYQQTPGQGLQFLFEYFSETQRNKGNFPGRFSGRQFSNSRSEMNVSTLELGDSALYLCASSLELVGTYNEQFFGPGTRLTVL.

The sample holds one count of this clone. J is TRBJ2-1 and V is TRBV30; D remains unclear. The V end was cut by 3 bases, the J end by 6 bases, with 12 bases between. Germline CDR1 reads GTSNPN; CDR2 reads SVGIG (reference sequence). CDR3 length: 13 residues. DNA of the CDR3: TGTGCCTGGAGCTGGGGAAACCTCAATGAGCAGTTCTTC. This encodes CAWSWGNLNEQFF.

This clone was observed once. The chain links TRBV9 to TRBJ2-1; D is ambiguous. Deletions cut 0 bases from V and 9 bases from J, with 7 bases between. Germline V gene lookup returns CDR1 SGDLS and CDR2 YYNGEE. CDR3 size: 12 residues. The CDR3 sequence: CASSVVGGEQFF. In DNA form, the CDR3 reads TGTGCCAGCAGCGTAGTGGGCGGTGAGCAGTTCTTC.

The chain combines TRBV7-2 with TRBJ2-3; D unresolved. Germline loops: CDR1 SGHTA, CDR2 FQGNSA. The V end lost 1 base, the J end lost 0 bases, and 8 bases lay between the germline ends. This CDR3 region has 15 residues. The DNA of the CDR3 is TGTGCCAGCAGCTTAGTGGGCCCTAGCACAGATACGCAGTATTTT. Translating it yields CASSLVGPSTDTQYF.

The CDR3 here is CASSLGTGGSEQYF. The CDR3 DNA is TGTGCCAGCAGCCTCGGGACAGGGGGCAGCGAGCAGTACTTC. The V gene is TRBV7-9, the J gene TRBJ2-7; the match to TRBD1 covers 12 bases. This CDR3 has 14 residues. Per germline, CDR1 SEHNR and CDR2 FQNEAQ (reference sequence). Germline trimming cut 5 bases from V and 6 bases from J; bases unmatched to any gene: 5.

The V and J genes are TRBV30 and TRBJ1-4; the match to TRBD1 covers 9 bases. The CDR3 runs 12 residues. V trimming: 5 bases; J trimming: 13 bases; junction bases outside the gene matches: 8. Germline CDR1 reads GTSNPN; CDR2 reads SVGIG (reference sequence). The DNA of the CDR3 is TGTGCCTGGGACGTCCGGACAGGGGCACTGTTTTTT. It translates to CAWDVRTGALFF.

This clone appeared a few times. The genes are TRBV15 and TRBJ1-4; TRBD1 matches 11 bases. Germline assignment: CDR1 LNHNV and CDR2 YYDKDF (reference sequence). This CDR3 is 19 amino acids long. V lost 0 bases and J lost 0; bases outside the gene matches: 6. The CDR3 nucleotides are TGTGCCACCAGCAGAGATGGAGGGGACAGGGGGTCAACTAATGAAAAACTGTTTTTT. It codes for CATSRDGGDRGSTNEKLFF.

V is TRBV28 and J is TRBJ1-4; 7 bases agree with TRBD1. Germline V gives CDR1 MDHEN, CDR2 SYDVKM. The CDR3 has 17 residues. The J segment lost 1 base and the V segment lost 5 bases, leaving 10 bases of the junction unmatched. The CDR3 DNA sequence: TGTGCCAGCAGTCTTCGGGACAGCTTAGGAACTAATGAAAAACTGTTTTTT. This sequence encodes CASSLRDSLGTNEKLFF.

The V gene is TRBV6-5, the J gene TRBJ2-5; tentative D call: TRBD2 (6 bases). The CDR3 spans 14 residues. Germline CDR1 and CDR2: MNHEY and SVGAGI. V lost 3 bases and J 3 bases, leaving 11 bases between the germline ends. The DNA for the CDR3 is TGTGCCAGCAGTTATGGGACTCTAGAAGAGACCCAGTACTTC. Translation: CASSYGTLEETQYF.